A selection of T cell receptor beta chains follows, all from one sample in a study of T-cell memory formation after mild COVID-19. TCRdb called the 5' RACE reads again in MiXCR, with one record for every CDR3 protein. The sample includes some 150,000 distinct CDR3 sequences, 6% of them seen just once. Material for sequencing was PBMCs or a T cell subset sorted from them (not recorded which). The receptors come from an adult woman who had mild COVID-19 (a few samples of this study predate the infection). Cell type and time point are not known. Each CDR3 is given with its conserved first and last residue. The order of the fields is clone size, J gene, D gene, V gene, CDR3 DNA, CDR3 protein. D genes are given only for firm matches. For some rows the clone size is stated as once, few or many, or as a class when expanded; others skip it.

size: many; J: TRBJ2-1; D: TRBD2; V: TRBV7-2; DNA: TGTGCCAGCAGCCCATCCGGGAGGGCCAATGAGCAGTTCTTC; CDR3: CASSPSGRANEQFF
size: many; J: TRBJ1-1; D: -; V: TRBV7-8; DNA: TGTGCCAGCAGCCCCCGTTCGTCTGACACTGAAGCTTTCTTT; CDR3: CASSPRSSDTEAFF
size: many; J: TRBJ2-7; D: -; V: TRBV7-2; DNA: TGTGCCAGCAGCTCTCTCCGAGGATCCTACGAGCAGTACTTC; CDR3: CASSSLRGSYEQYF
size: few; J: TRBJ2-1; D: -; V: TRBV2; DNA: TGTGCCAGCAGTGAAGGGGTAGCCGGGAGAAGAAATGAGCAGTTCTTC; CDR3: CASSEGVAGRRNEQFF
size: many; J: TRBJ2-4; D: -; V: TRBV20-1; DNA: TGCAGTGCGGCGAATCTTCCCAAAAACATTCAGTACTTC; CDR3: CSAANLPKNIQYF
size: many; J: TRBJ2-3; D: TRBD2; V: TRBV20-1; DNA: TGCAGTGCCGGGACTAGCGCAACAGATACGCAGTATTTT; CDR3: CSAGTSATDTQYF
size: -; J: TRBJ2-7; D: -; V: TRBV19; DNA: TGTGCCAGTAGTATAGAGTACGCATACGAGCAGTACTTC; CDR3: CASSIEYAYEQYF
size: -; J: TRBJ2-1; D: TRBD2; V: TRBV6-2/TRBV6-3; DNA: TGTGCCAGCAGTAAACCGATTGGCGGGAGTTCCCACAATGAGCAGTTCTTC; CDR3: CASSKPIGGSSHNEQFF
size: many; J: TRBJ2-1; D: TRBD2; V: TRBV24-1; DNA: TGTGCCACCAGTGACAGAAGCGGGGGGGCTGTCAATGAGCAGTTCTTC; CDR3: CATSDRSGGAVNEQFF
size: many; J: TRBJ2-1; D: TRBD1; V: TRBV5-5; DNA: TGTGCCAGCAGCTTGGCCGGGACAGGGTTCTATGAGCAGTTCTTC; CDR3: CASSLAGTGFYEQFF
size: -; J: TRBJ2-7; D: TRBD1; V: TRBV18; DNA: TGTGCCAGCTCACTCATGACAGGGTCGAACGACGAGCAGTACTTC; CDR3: CASSLMTGSNDEQYF
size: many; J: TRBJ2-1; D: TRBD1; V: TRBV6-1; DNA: TGTGCCAGCAGCAGGACAGGACGCTCCTACAATGAGCAGTTCTTC; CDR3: CASSRTGRSYNEQFF
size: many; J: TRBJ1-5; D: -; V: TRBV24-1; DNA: TGTGCCACCAGTGATCCCCAAGGGCCCCAGCATTTT; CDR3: CATSDPQGPQHF
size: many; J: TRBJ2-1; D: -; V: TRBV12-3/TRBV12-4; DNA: TGTGCCAGCAGCTCCTTGACTAGTCGTCAGTTCTTC; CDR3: CASSSLTSRQFF
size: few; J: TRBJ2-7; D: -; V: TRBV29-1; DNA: TGCAGCGTTGCCGGGACGGTCACCTACGAGCAGTACTTC; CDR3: CSVAGTVTYEQYF
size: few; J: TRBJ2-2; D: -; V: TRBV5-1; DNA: TGCGCCAGCAGCCCCATCAGAGGGGCGAACACCGGGGAGCTGTTTTTT; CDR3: CASSPIRGANTGELFF
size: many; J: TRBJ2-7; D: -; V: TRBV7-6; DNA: TGTGCCAGCAGCCCCGGACAGCCTACCTACGAGCAGTACTTC; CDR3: CASSPGQPTYEQYF
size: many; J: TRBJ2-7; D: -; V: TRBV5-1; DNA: TGCGCCAGCTCCCAAGGGGGGAACGAGCAGTACTTC; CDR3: CASSQGGNEQYF
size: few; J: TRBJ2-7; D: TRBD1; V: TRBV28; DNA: TGTGCCAGCGCCCCGGGACAGGGTTACGAGCAGTACTTC; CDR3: CASAPGQGYEQYF
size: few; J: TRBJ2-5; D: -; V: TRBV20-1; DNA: TGCAGTGCTAGTAGCTGGGACAACCAAGAGACCCAGTACTTC; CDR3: CSASSWDNQETQYF
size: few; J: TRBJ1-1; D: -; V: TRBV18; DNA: TGTGCCAGCTCAGTAAACCAGAGACAGTCCCAGCACGGGATCACTGAAGCTTTCTTT; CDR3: CASSVNQRQSQHGITEAFF
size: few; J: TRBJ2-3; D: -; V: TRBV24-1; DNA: TGTGCCACCAGTGATTTTGGGGAACGCACAGATACGCAGTATTTT; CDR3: CATSDFGERTDTQYF
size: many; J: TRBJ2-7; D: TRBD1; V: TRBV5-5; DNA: TGTGCCAGCAACGTCCAGGGACAGGGCGTATACGAGCAGTACTTC; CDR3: CASNVQGQGVYEQYF
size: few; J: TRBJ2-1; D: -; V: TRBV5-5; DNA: TGTGCCTCCCCTTGGGGTATGGCCAATGAGCAGTTCTTC; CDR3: CASPWGMANEQFF
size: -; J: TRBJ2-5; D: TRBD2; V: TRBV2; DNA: TGTGCCAGCAGTAAACTAGCGGGAGCAGAGACCCAGTACTTC; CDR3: CASSKLAGAETQYF
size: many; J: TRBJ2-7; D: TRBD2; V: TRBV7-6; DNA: TGTGCCAGCAGCCCCGGACTAGCGGGGGGGCAGAACGAGCAGTACTTC; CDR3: CASSPGLAGGQNEQYF
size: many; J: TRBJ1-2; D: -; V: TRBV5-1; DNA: TGCGCCAGCAGCGGGGACGGCTATGGCTACACCTTC; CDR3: CASSGDGYGYTF
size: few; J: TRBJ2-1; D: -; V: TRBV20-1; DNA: TGCAGTGCTAGAGATCGGATCCGGAGCTCCTACAATGAGCAGTTCTTC; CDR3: CSARDRIRSSYNEQFF